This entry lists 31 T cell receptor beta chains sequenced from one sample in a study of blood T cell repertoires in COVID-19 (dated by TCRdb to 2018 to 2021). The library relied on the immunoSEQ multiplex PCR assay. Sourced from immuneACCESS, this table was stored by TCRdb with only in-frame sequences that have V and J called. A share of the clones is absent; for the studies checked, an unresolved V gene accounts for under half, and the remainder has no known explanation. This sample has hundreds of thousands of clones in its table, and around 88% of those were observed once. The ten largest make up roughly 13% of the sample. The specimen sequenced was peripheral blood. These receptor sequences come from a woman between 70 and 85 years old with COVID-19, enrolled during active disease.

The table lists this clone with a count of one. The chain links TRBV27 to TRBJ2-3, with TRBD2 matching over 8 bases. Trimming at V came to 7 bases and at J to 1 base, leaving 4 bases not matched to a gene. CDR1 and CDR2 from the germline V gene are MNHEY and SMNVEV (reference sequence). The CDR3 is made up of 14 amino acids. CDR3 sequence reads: CASTATSGTDTQYF. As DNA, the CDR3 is TGTGCCAGCACAGCGACTAGCGGCACAGATACGCAGTATTTT.

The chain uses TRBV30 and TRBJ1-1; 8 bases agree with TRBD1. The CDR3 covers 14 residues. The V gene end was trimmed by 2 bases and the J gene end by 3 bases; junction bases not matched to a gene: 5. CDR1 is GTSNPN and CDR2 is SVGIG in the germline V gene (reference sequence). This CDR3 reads CAWSMGQADTEAFF. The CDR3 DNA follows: TGTGCCTGGAGTATGGGACAGGCGGACACTGAAGCTTTCTTT.

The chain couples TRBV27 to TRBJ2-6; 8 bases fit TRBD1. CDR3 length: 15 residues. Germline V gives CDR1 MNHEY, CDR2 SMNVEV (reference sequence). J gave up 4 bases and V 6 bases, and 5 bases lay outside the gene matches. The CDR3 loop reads CASSQGAPGANVLTF. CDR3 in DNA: TGTGCCAGCAGCCAGGGGGCGCCAGGGGCCAACGTCCTGACTTTC. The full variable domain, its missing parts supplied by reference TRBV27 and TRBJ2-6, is EAQVTQNPRYLITVTGKKLTVTCSQNMNHEYMSWYRQDPGLGLRQIYYSMNVEVTDKGDVPEGYKVSRKEKRNFPLILESPSPNQTSLYFCASSQGAPGANVLTFGAGSRLTVL.

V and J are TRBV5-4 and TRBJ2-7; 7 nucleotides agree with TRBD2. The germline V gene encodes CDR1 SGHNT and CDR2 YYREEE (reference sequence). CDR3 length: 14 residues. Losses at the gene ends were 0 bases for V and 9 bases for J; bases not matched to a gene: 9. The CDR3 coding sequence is TGTGCCAGCAGCTTGGGGTGGGAGGGTGGACGGCAGTACTTC. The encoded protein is CASSLGWEGGRQYF. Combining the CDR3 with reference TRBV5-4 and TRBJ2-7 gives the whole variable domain ETGVTQSPTHLIKTRGQQVTLRCSSQSGHNTVSWYQQALGQGPQFIFQYYREEENGRGNFPPRFSGLQFPNYSSELNVNALELDDSALYLCASSLGWEGGRQYFGPGTRLTVT.

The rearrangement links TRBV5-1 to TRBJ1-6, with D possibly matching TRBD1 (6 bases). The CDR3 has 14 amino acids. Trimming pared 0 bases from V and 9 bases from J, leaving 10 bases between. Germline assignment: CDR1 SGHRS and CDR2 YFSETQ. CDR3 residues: CASSLDRGISPLHF. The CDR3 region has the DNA TGCGCCAGCAGCTTGGATAGGGGGATTTCACCCCTCCACTTT.

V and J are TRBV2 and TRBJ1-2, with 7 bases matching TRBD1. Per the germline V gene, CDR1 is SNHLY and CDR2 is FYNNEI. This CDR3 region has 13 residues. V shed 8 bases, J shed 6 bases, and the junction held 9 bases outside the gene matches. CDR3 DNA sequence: TGTGCCAGCCACCAGGACAGGCGAGATGGCTACACCTTC. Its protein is CASHQDRRDGYTF.

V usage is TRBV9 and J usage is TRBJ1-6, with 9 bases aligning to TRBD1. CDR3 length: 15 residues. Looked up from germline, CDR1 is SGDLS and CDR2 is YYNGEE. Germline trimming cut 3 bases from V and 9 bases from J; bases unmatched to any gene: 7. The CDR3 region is CASSARTGASSPLHF. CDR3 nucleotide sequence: TGTGCCAGCAGCGCCCGGACAGGGGCTAGTTCACCCCTCCACTTT.

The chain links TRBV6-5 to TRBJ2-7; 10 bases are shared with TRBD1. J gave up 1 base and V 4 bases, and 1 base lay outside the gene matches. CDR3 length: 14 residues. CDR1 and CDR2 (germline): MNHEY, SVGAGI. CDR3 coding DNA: TGTGCCAGCAGTTGGGACAGGGGATCCTACGAGCAGTACTTC. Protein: CASSWDRGSYEQYF.

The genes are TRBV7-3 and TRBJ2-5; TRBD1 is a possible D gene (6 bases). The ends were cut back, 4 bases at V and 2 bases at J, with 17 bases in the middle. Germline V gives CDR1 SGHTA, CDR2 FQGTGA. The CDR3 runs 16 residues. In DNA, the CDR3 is TGTGCCAGCAGCTCCGGTGACAGGCCTGGGCAAGAGACCCAGTACTTC. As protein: CASSSGDRPGQETQYF.

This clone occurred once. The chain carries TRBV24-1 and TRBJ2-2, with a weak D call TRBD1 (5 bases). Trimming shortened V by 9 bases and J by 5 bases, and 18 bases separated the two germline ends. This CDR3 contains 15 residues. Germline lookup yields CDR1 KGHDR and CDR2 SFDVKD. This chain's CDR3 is CATQDHNRKTGELFF. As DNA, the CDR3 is TGTGCCACCCAAGACCACAACAGGAAAACCGGGGAGCTGTTTTTT.

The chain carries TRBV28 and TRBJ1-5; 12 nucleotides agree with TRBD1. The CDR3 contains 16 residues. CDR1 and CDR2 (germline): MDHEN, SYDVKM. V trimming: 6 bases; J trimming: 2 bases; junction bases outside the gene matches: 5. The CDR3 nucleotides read TGTGCCAGCAGGGGACAGGGGGCATCGGGCAATCAGCCCCAGCATTTT. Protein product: CASRGQGASGNQPQHF.

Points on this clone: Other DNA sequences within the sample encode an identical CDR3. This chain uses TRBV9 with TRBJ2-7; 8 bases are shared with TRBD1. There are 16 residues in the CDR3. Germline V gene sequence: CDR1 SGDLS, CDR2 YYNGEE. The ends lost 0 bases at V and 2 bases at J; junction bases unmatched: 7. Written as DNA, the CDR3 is TGTGCCAGCAGCGTAGGTGAGGACAGGGTTACCTACGAGCAGTACTTC. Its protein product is CASSVGEDRVTYEQYF. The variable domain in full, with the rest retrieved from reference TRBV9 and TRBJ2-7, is DSGVTQTPKHLITATGQRVTLRCSPRSGDLSVYWYQQSLDQGLQFLIQYYNGEERAKGNILERFSAQQFPDLHSELNLSSLELGDSALYFCASSVGEDRVTYEQYFGPGTRLTVT.

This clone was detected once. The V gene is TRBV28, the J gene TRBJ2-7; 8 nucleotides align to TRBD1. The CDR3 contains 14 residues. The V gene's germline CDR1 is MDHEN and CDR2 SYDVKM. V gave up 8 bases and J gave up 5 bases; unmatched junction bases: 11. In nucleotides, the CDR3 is TGTGCCAGCTTTTTAGGACAGGGAACGGACGAGCAGTACTTC. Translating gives CASFLGQGTDEQYF.

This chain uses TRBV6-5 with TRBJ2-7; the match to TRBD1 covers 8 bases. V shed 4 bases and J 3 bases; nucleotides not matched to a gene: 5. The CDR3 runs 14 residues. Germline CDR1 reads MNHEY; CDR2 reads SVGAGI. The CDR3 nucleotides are TGTGCCAGCAGTTGGGACAGGACAAGCTACGAGCAGTACTTC. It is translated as CASSWDRTSYEQYF.

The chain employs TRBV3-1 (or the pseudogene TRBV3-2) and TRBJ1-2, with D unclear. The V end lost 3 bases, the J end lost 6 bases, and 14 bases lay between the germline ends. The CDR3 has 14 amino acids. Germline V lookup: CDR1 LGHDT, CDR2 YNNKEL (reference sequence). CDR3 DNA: TGTGCCAGCAGCCAGGCCGACAACGGCAATGGCTACACCTTC. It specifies CASSQADNGNGYTF.

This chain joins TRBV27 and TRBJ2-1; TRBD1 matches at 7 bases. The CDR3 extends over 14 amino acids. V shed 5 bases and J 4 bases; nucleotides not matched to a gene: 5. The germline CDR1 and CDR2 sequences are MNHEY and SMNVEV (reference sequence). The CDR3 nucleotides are TGTGCCAGCAGTACCCCGGGACAGTACAATGAGCAGTTCTTC. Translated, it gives CASSTPGQYNEQFF.

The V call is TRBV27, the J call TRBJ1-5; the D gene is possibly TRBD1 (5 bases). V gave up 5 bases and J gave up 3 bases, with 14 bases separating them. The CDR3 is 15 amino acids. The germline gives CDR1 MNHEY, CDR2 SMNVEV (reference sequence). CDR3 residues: CASSPRWGVNQPQHF. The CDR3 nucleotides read TGTGCCAGCAGTCCTAGGTGGGGGGTCAATCAGCCCCAGCATTTT.

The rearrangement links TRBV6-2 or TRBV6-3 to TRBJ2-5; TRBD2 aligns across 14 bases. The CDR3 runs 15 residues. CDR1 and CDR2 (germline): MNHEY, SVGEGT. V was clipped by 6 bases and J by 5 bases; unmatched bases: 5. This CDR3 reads CASSRTSGGLETQYF. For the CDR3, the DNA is TGTGCCAGCAGCCGGACTAGCGGGGGGTTGGAGACCCAGTACTTC.

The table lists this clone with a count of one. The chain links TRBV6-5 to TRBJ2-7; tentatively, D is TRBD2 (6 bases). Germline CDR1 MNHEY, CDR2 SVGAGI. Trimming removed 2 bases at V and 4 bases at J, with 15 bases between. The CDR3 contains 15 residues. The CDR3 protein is CASSYRGARGYEQYF. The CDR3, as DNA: TGTGCCAGCAGTTACCGCGGGGCTCGGGGATACGAGCAGTACTTC.

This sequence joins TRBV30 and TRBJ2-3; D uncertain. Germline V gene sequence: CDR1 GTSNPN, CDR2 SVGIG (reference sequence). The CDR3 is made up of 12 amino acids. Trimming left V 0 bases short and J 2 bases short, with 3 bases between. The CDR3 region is CAWSVHTDTQYF. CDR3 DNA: TGTGCCTGGAGTGTACACACAGATACGCAGTATTTT.

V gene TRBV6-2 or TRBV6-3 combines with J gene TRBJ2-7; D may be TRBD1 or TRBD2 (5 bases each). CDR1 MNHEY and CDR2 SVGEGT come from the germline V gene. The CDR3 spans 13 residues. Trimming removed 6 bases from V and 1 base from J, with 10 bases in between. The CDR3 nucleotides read TGTGCCAGCAGCCGGGGCCGGTCCTACGAGCAGTACTTC. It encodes CASSRGRSYEQYF.

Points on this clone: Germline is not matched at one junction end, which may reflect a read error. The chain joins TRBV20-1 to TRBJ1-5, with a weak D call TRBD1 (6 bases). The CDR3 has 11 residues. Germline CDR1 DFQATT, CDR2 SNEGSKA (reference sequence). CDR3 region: CSARVGQLQHF. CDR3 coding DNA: TGCAGTGCTAGAGTCGGACAGCTCCAGCATTTT.

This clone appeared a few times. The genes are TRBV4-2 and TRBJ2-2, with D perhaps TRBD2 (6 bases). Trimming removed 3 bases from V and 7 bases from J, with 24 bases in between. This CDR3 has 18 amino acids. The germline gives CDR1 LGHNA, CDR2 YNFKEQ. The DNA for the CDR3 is TGTGCCAGCAGCCACCCGGGGGTACCGCAGAGAGGCATCGGGGAGCTGTTTTTT. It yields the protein CASSHPGVPQRGIGELFF.

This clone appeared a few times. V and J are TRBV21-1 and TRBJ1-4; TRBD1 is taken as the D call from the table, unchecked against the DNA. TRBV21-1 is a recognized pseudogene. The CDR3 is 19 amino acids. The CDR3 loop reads CASSKETGGMEKGSEKLFF. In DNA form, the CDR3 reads TGTGCCAGCAGCAAAGAGACAGGGGGCATGGAGAAAGGAAGTGAAAAACTGTTTTTT.

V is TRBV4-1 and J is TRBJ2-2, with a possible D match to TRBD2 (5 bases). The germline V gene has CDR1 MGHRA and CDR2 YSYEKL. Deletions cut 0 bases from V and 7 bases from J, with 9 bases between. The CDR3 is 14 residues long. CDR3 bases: TGCGCCAGCAGCCAAGATTCGGGGATCGGGGAGCTGTTTTTT. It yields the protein CASSQDSGIGELFF.

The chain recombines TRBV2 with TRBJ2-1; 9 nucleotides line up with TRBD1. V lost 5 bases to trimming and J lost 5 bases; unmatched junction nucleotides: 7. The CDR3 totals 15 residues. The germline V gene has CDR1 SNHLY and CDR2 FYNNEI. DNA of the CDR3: TGTGCCAGCAGTCCTGGTGGGACAGGGCACAATGAGCAGTTCTTC. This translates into CASSPGGTGHNEQFF.

CDR3: CASSKTGAFTEAFF. DNA for the CDR3: TGTGCCAGCAGCAAGACAGGGGCCTTCACTGAAGCTTTCTTT. The chain is built from TRBV14 and TRBJ1-1; TRBD1 agrees at 8 bases. J lost 4 bases, V lost 5 bases, and 6 bases had no gene match. This CDR3 contains 14 residues. CDR1 SGHDN and CDR2 FVKESK come from the germline V gene.

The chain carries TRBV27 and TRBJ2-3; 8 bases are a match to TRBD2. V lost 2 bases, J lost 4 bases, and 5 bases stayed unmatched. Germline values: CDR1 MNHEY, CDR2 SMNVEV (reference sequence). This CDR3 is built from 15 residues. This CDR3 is CASSLGGLVPDTQYF. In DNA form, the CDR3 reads TGTGCCAGCAGTTTAGGGGGACTAGTCCCAGATACGCAGTATTTT.

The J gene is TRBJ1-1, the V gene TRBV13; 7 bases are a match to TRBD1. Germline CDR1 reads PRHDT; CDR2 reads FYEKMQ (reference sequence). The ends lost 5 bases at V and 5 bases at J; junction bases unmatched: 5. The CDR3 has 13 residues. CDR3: CASSRPGGTEAFF. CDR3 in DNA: TGTGCCAGCAGCCGTCCAGGGGGGACTGAAGCTTTCTTT. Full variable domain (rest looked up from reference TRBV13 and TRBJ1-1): AAGVIQSPRHLIKEKRETATLKCYPIPRHDTVYWYQQGPGQDPQFLISFYEKMQSDKGSIPDRFSAQQFSDYHSELNMSSLELGDSALYFCASSRPGGTEAFFGQGTRLTVV.

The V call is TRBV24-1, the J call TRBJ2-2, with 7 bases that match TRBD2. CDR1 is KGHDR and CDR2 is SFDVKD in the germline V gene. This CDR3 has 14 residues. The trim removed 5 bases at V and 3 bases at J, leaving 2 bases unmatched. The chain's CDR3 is CATSAGRDTGELFF. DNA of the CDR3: TGTGCCACCAGTGCAGGGAGGGACACCGGGGAGCTGTTTTTT.

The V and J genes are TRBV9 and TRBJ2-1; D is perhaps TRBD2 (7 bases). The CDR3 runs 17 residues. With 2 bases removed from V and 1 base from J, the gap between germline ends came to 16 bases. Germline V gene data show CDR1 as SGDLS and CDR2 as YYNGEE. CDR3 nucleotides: TGTGCCAGCAGCGTCGAGTCGCGGGGGCGTTCCTACAATGAGCAGTTCTTC. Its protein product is CASSVESRGRSYNEQFF.